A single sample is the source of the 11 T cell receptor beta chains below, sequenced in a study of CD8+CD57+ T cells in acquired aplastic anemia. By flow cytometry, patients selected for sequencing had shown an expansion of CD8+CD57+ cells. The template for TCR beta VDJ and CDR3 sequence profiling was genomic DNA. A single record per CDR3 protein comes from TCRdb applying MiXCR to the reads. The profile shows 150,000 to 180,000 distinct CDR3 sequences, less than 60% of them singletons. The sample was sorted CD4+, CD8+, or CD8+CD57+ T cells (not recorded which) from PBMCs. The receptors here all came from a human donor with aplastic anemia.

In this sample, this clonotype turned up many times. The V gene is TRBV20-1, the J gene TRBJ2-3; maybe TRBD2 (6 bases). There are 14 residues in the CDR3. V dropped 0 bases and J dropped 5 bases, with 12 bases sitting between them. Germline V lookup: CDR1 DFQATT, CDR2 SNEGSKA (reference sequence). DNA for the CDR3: TGCAGTGCTAGAGAGCGGGGTCTGGGAGATACGCAGTATTTT. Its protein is CSARERGLGDTQYF.

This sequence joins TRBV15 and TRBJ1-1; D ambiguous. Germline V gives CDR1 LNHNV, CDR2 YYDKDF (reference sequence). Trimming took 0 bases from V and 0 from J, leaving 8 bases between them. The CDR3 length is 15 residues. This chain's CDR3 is CATSRDGAMNTEAFF. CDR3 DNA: TGTGCCACCAGCAGAGATGGCGCGATGAACACTGAAGCTTTCTTT.

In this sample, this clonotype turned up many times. The CDR3 DNA reads as TGTGCCAGCAGCCCCCCTTGGGGCGGCCTCTCCTACGAGCAGTACTTC. Translating it yields CASSPPWGGLSYEQYF. The chain recombines TRBV7-9 with TRBJ2-7; possible D gene TRBD1, 5 bases. With 5 bases removed from V and 0 bases from J, the gap between germline ends came to 17 bases. From germline, CDR1 is SEHNR and CDR2 FQNEAQ (reference sequence). The CDR3 has 16 amino acids.

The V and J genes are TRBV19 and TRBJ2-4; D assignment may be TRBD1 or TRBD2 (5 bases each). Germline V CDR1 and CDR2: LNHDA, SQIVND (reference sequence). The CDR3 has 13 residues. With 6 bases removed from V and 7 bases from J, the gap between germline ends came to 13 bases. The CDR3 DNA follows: TGTGCCAGTAGCGGGGCGAGATTTAACATTCAGTACTTC. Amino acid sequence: CASSGARFNIQYF.

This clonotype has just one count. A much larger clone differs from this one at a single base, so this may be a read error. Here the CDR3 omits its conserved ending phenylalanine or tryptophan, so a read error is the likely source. CDR3 amino acids: CASSLVAARETQYL. CDR3 DNA: TGTGCCAGCAGCTTAGTTGCGGCCAGGGAGACCCAGTACCTC. The rearrangement uses TRBV7-8 and TRBJ2-5, with D unresolved. Germline V gene data show CDR1 as SGHVS and CDR2 as FQNEAQ. With 1 base removed from V and 5 bases from J, the gap between germline ends came to 11 bases. The CDR3 totals 14 residues.

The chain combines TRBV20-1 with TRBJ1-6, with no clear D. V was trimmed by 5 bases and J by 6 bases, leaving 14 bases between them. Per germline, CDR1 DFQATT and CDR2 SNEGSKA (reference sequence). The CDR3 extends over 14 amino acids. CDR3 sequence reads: CSASEQPLNSPLHF. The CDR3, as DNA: TGCAGTGCTTCGGAGCAGCCACTTAATTCACCCCTCCACTTT.

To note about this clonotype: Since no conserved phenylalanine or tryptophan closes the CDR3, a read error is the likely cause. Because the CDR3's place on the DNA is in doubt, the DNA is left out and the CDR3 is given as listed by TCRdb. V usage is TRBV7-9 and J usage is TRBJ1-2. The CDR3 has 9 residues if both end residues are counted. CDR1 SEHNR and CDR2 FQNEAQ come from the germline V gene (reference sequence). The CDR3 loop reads CASSSSGTL.

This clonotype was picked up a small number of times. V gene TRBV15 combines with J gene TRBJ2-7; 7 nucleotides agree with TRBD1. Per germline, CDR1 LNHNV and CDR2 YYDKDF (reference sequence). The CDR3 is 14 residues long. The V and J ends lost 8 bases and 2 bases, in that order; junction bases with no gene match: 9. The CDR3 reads CATRDRERTYEQYF. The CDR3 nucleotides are TGTGCCACCCGCGACAGGGAGAGAACCTACGAGCAGTACTTC.

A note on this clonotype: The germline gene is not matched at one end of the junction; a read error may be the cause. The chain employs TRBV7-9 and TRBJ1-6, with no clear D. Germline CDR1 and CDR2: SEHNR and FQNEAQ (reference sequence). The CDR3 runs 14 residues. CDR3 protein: CASSSPRPGSPPHF. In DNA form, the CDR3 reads TGTGCCAGCAGCTCCCCGAGACCGGGTTCACCCCCCCACTTT.

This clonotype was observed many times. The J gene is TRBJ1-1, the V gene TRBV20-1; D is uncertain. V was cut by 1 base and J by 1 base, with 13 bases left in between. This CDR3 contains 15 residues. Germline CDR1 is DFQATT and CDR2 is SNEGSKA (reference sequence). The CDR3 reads CSARVAGSGNTEAFF. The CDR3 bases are TGCAGTGCTAGAGTGGCGGGGTCGGGGAACACTGAAGCTTTCTTT.

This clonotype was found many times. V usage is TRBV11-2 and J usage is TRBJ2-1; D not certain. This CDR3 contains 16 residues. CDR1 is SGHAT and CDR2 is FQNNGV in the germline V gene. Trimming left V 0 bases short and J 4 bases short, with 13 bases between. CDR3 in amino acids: CASSLEVTLGYNEQFF. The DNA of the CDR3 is TGTGCCAGCAGCTTAGAAGTTACCCTTGGTTACAATGAGCAGTTCTTC.